Each of the 26 T cell receptor beta chains below was sequenced from the same sample in a study of cytomegalovirus exposure and HLA in healthy donors. The PCR used 60 Vbeta and 13 Jbeta primers. The repertoire was sequenced with immunoSEQ multiplex PCR; TCRdb's copy has only in-frame clones and lacks some. The repertoire holds more than 150,000 clones, with roughly 84% as singletons. Sequenced sample: PBMCs. All receptors derive from a girl aged 2-10 years in good health and CMV-seropositive.

This chain joins TRBV28 and TRBJ2-1; weak D call: TRBD2 (7 bases). V lost 9 bases, J lost 1 base, and 22 bases lay in between. Germline V gene sequence: CDR1 MDHEN, CDR2 SYDVKM. This CDR3 has 17 residues. This CDR3 reads CASHLVGGPNSYNEQFF. The CDR3 DNA sequence: TGTGCCAGTCACCTGGTGGGGGGGCCGAATTCCTACAATGAGCAGTTCTTC.

The chain links TRBV11-3 to TRBJ2-3, with D maybe TRBD2 (5 bases). Trimming took 4 bases from V and 3 from J, leaving 14 bases between them. This CDR3 has 15 residues. Germline V CDR1 and CDR2: SGHNT, YENEEA. CDR3 coding DNA: TGTGCCAGCAGCTCGACGGGATTGATAACAGATACGCAGTATTTT. This gives the protein CASSSTGLITDTQYF.

This clone appeared a few times. V and J are TRBV15 and TRBJ2-3; maybe TRBD1 (6 bases). Trimming left V 0 bases short and J 2 bases short, with 12 bases between. The germline CDR1 and CDR2 sequences are LNHNV and YYDKDF (reference sequence). CDR3 length equals 16 residues. Written as DNA, the CDR3 is TGTGCCACCAGCAGAGATTGGGGGCGAGCCACAGATACGCAGTATTTT. It is translated as CATSRDWGRATDTQYF.

This clone was detected a few times. The rearrangement links TRBV6-5 to TRBJ2-7; TRBD2 might be the D (6 bases). The CDR3 extends over 15 amino acids. Trimming shortened V by 4 bases and J by 0 bases, and 13 bases separated the two germline ends. Germline V gene data show CDR1 as MNHEY and CDR2 as SVGAGI. Here the CDR3 reads CASSSPATSSYEQYF. CDR3 sequence (DNA): TGTGCCAGCAGTTCCCCCGCGACTAGCTCCTACGAGCAGTACTTC.

This chain links TRBV5-1 with TRBJ2-7, with a tentative D call TRBD2 (5 bases). V was pared by 0 bases and J by 4 bases, with 8 bases between. Germline values: CDR1 SGHRS, CDR2 YFSETQ. This CDR3 is 13 amino acids long. The CDR3 reads CASSLGTGYEQYF. The CDR3 DNA is TGCGCCAGCAGCTTGGGCACGGGGTACGAGCAGTACTTC. Full variable domain (remainder filled in from reference TRBV5-1 and TRBJ2-7): KAGVTQTPRYLIKTRGQQVTLSCSPISGHRSVSWYQQTPGQGLQFLFEYFSETQRNKGNFPGRFSGRQFSNSRSEMNVSTLELGDSALYLCASSLGTGYEQYFGPGTRLTVT.

This clone was counted between two and nine times. This chain connects TRBV13 to TRBJ2-4; tentative D call: TRBD2 (6 bases). Germline V gene sequence: CDR1 PRHDT, CDR2 FYEKMQ (reference sequence). V lost 3 bases and J lost 9, with 15 bases in between. The CDR3 totals 14 residues. CDR3 loop: CASSFRATGGIQYF. The CDR3 DNA is TGTGCCAGCAGCTTTCGGGCTACCGGGGGCATTCAGTACTTC.

This rearrangement joins TRBV7-9 to TRBJ1-1; D ambiguous. The V gene lost 0 bases and the J gene lost 10 bases, with 12 bases spanning the gap. The germline V gene has CDR1 SEHNR and CDR2 FQNEAQ (reference sequence). This CDR3 is built from 13 residues. The CDR3 loop reads CASSLAAEGRAFF. CDR3 coding DNA: TGTGCCAGCAGCTTAGCGGCGGAGGGCCGAGCTTTCTTT.

This clone was found once. V usage is TRBV6-1 and J usage is TRBJ2-5, with TRBD2 matching over 7 bases. The CDR3 runs 16 residues. The V segment lost 3 bases and the J segment 5 bases; nucleotides outside the gene matches: 12. Germline V gene lookup returns CDR1 MNHNS and CDR2 SASEGT. The DNA of the CDR3 is TGTGCCAGCAGTGATCCACGCGGGGAGGGCCGTGAGACCCAGTACTTC. Its translation: CASSDPRGEGRETQYF.

In this sample, this clone turned up a few times. The chain recombines TRBV6-5 with TRBJ1-1; a weak D match, TRBD1 (5 bases). CDR3 length: 13 residues. Germline assignment: CDR1 MNHEY and CDR2 SVGAGI. Trimming removed 6 bases from V and 10 bases from J, with 18 bases in between. The CDR3 nucleotides are TGTGCCAGCAGGGACCTGGGGGGACGAGGAGCTTTCTTT. Translated, it gives CASRDLGGRGAFF.

The V and J genes are TRBV5-1 and TRBJ2-2, with D possibly being TRBD1 (6 bases). The V gene's germline CDR1 is SGHRS and CDR2 YFSETQ. Trimming stripped 3 bases from V and 7 bases from J, with 16 bases between. This CDR3 contains 15 residues. The DNA for the CDR3 is TGCGCCAGCAGCTCCAGGGGAGATGCAGGCGGGGAGCTGTTTTTT. This gives the protein CASSSRGDAGGELFF.

This clone was observed once. V and J are TRBV27 and TRBJ2-5; the D gene is possibly TRBD1 (6 bases). With 5 bases removed from V and 3 bases from J, the gap between germline ends came to 19 bases. Germline loops: CDR1 MNHEY, CDR2 SMNVEV (reference sequence). The length of the CDR3 is 16 residues. CDR3 DNA sequence: TGTGCCAGCAGTCCCACGGTTAGGGACAATGAAGAGACCCAGTACTTC. Encoded protein: CASSPTVRDNEETQYF.

V is TRBV4-1 and J is TRBJ1-5; D unresolved. CDR1 and CDR2 (germline): MGHRA, YSYEKL. Trimming left V 5 bases short and J 4 bases short, with 15 bases between. This CDR3 has 15 residues. DNA of the CDR3: TGCGCCAGCAGCAGTTCGGGGTTGAGGAATCAGCCCCAGCATTTT. Translation: CASSSSGLRNQPQHF.

In its sample, this clone was seen a few times. The chain couples TRBV7-2 to TRBJ2-5; the match to TRBD1 covers 7 bases. V dropped 4 bases and J dropped 2; count of bases not matched to a gene: 7. The CDR3 has 15 residues. Per the germline V gene, CDR1 is SGHTA and CDR2 is FQGNSA. The CDR3 spells CASSSSPGQQETQYF. In DNA form, the CDR3 reads TGTGCCAGCAGCTCTTCTCCGGGACAGCAAGAGACCCAGTACTTC.

V and J are TRBV18 and TRBJ1-1; 8 nucleotides agree with TRBD1. J was trimmed by 3 bases and V by 4 bases; bases with no gene match: 7. The CDR3 is made up of 15 amino acids. The germline V gene encodes CDR1 KGHSH and CDR2 LQKENI. In DNA, the CDR3 is TGTGCCAGCTCACTCGAGACAGGGGAGGACACTGAAGCTTTCTTT. Protein sequence: CASSLETGEDTEAFF.

This chain connects TRBV28 to TRBJ2-3; D perhaps matches TRBD1 (8 bases). The germline V gene has CDR1 MDHEN and CDR2 SYDVKM. The length of the CDR3 is 20 residues. Trimming took 6 bases from V and 1 from J, leaving 29 bases between them. The CDR3 reads CASSPQGGTALLGGTDTQYF. The DNA for the CDR3 is TGTGCCAGCAGCCCACAGGGGGGGACGGCCCTTTTGGGGGGCACAGATACGCAGTATTTT.

The chain recombines TRBV19 with TRBJ1-2; 8 bases align to TRBD1. The CDR3 length is 14 residues. V trimming: 5 bases; J trimming: 7 bases; junction bases outside the gene matches: 9. Germline lookup yields CDR1 LNHDA and CDR2 SQIVND (reference sequence). In DNA, the CDR3 is TGTGCCAGTAGTCTTCACGGACAGGGCTGTGGCTACACCTTC. Its translation is CASSLHGQGCGYTF.

The chain links TRBV6-4 to TRBJ1-6, with 10 bases aligning to TRBD1. CDR1 MRHNA and CDR2 SNTAGT come from the germline V gene. The CDR3 is 15 amino acids. Unmatched junction bases numbered 5, after V lost 3 bases and J lost 9 bases. The DNA for the CDR3 is TGTGCCAGCAGTGAAGGGGACAGGGGTAGTTCACCCCTCCACTTT. This translates into CASSEGDRGSSPLHF.

V usage is TRBV11-3 and J usage is TRBJ2-7, with 9 bases lining up with TRBD1. The trim removed 5 bases at V and 3 bases at J, leaving 5 bases unmatched. This CDR3 has 14 amino acids. In germline, CDR1 is SGHNT, CDR2 YENEEA. CDR3 sequence: CASSRDRAIYEQYF. The CDR3 region has the DNA TGTGCCAGCAGCCGGGACAGGGCCATCTACGAGCAGTACTTC.

The rearrangement uses TRBV9 and TRBJ2-5, with 14 bases matching TRBD2. Per the germline V gene, CDR1 is SGDLS and CDR2 is YYNGEE. J lost 4 bases, V lost 3 bases, and 2 bases had no gene match. This CDR3 is built from 15 residues. In DNA, the CDR3 is TGTGCCAGCAGCGCCGGGACTAGCGGGGGAGAGACCCAGTACTTC. Translation gives CASSAGTSGGETQYF.

This sequence joins TRBV5-1 and TRBJ2-7; 8 bases are shared with TRBD1. Germline-derived CDR1 and CDR2 are SGHRS and YFSETQ. V gave up 3 bases and J gave up 2 bases; unmatched junction bases: 7. CDR3 size: 15 residues. The CDR3 DNA is TGCGCCAGCAGCTGGAACAGGGGGGTGACCTACGAGCAGTACTTC. Protein: CASSWNRGVTYEQYF.

This clone has only one observation. This chain uses TRBV6-1 with TRBJ2-7; maybe TRBD2 (6 bases). Trimming left V 6 bases short and J 0 bases short, with 15 bases between. Germline loops: CDR1 MNHNS, CDR2 SASEGT. The CDR3 is 15 amino acids. As DNA, the CDR3 is TGTGCCAGCAGCGGGCTAGCGCGGAGCTCCTACGAGCAGTACTTC. It yields the protein CASSGLARSSYEQYF.

This clone has a single count. The rearrangement uses TRBV6-4 and TRBJ2-2, with a possible D match to TRBD2 (6 bases). Germline CDR1 reads MRHNA; CDR2 reads SNTAGT. V was trimmed by 7 bases and J by 6 bases, leaving 15 bases between them. This CDR3 has 14 amino acids. The CDR3 region has the DNA TGTGCCAGCACGCCCGGGGGAGAGGCCGGGGAGCTGTTTTTT. Translating it yields CASTPGGEAGELFF.

The chain recombines TRBV28 with TRBJ2-1; no clear D gene. The germline V and J ends were trimmed by 10 bases and 2 bases, with 12 bases remaining between them. CDR1 is MDHEN and CDR2 is SYDVKM in the germline V gene. This CDR3 comprises 13 residues. CDR3 residues: CATISEAYNEQFF. CDR3 in DNA: TGTGCCACTATATCTGAGGCCTACAATGAGCAGTTCTTC.

The chain couples TRBV25-1 to TRBJ1-2; 10 bases align to TRBD1. Germline CDR1 MGHDK, CDR2 SYGVNS. The CDR3 has 18 residues. Trimming cost V 6 bases and J 1 base; bases outside gene matches: 14. The CDR3 nucleotides read TGTGCCAGCAGCCTCAACTCCGGGACAGGGGTTTATAACTATGGCTACACCTTC. Translation gives CASSLNSGTGVYNYGYTF.

The chain uses TRBV6-1 and TRBJ2-2; D is unresolved. Per the germline V gene, CDR1 is MNHNS and CDR2 is SASEGT. Trimming took off 2 bases at V and 4 bases at J, with 14 bases between the two ends. The CDR3 runs 16 residues. The CDR3 sequence: CASSEIQAPGTGELFF. CDR3 nucleotide sequence: TGTGCCAGCAGTGAAATCCAGGCCCCCGGCACCGGGGAGCTGTTTTTT.

This sequence joins TRBV30 and TRBJ2-5; the D gene is possibly TRBD2 (7 bases). Germline V gene lookup returns CDR1 GTSNPN and CDR2 SVGIG (reference sequence). The CDR3 runs to 13 residues. Written as DNA, the CDR3 is TGTGGGGGGCGGGGGACGTACCAAGAGACCCAGTACTTC. Amino acid sequence: CGGRGTYQETQYF.